This TCR beta chain was found in a study of technical replicates of blood from a handful of donors. Generated by immunoSEQ multiplex PCR, the TCRdb table keeps only in-frame clones and is missing some. The sample includes roughly 80,000 clones, approximately 90% of them seen just once. The CDR3 is 14 amino acids. Trimming at V came to 1 base and at J to 6 bases, leaving 2 bases not matched to a gene. From germline, CDR1 is SGDLS and CDR2 YYNGEE. What was sequenced was T cells isolated from PBMCs. The chain joins TRBV9 to TRBJ2-3, with 10 nucleotides matching TRBD2. This TCR came from a human donor in good health. CDR3 amino acids: CASSVSGRVDTQYF. The CDR3, as DNA: TGTGCCAGCAGCGTAAGCGGGAGGGTTGATACGCAGTATTTT.